The rows below give T cell receptor beta chains drawn from one sample of a study of shared T cell receptors in the human thymus. Using immunoSEQ multiplex PCR, the repertoire was profiled, and TCRdb retains in-frame clones only, with some absent. This sample has approximately 580,000 clones, with 75% to 80% found just once. The same specimen was also included in a second study, on human thymus T cells.

The specimen was thymocytes. The receptor source for this set is a boy under two years old with a congenital heart defect. Both conserved end residues are part of each CDR3. A D gene is named only where the DNA matches it firmly. A clone size is listed for some rows: how often the clone was seen (once, few, many), or a class if it is expanded.

V: TRBV28; J: TRBJ2-7; size: few; D: TRBD2; CDR3: CASRRSGGQYEQYF; DNA: TGTGCCAGCAGACGAAGCGGGGGCCAGTACGAGCAGTACTTC
V: TRBV5-1; J: TRBJ2-7; size: .; D: TRBD1; CDR3: CASSLEGAVPYEQYF; DNA: TGCGCCAGCAGCTTGGAGGGGGCAGTACCCTACGAGCAGTACTTC
V: TRBV4-1; J: TRBJ2-3; size: .; D: TRBD2; CDR3: CASSQAFNFVAGVPDTQYF; DNA: TGCGCCAGCAGCCAAGCGTTCAACTTCGTAGCGGGAGTACCAGATACGCAGTATTTT
V: TRBV6-5; J: TRBJ1-2; size: .; D: .; CDR3: CASSYSLYTNYGYTF; DNA: TGTGCCAGCAGTTACTCGTTATACACCAACTATGGCTACACCTTC
V: TRBV20-1; J: TRBJ1-1; size: .; D: .; CDR3: CSARVAHEAFF; DNA: TGCAGTGCTAGAGTAGCGCACGAAGCTTTCTTT
V: TRBV5-8; J: TRBJ1-1; size: .; D: TRBD1; CDR3: CASSLETGHRTEAFF; DNA: TGTGCCAGCAGCTTGGAGACAGGGCACAGAACTGAAGCTTTCTTT
V: TRBV7-2; J: TRBJ1-1; size: .; D: TRBD1; CDR3: CASSHGTGTEAFF; DNA: TGTGCCAGCAGCCACGGGACAGGCACTGAAGCTTTCTTT
V: TRBV14; J: TRBJ1-1; size: few; D: .; CDR3: CASSQEGQYTEAFF; DNA: TGTGCCAGCAGCCAAGAAGGACAGTACACTGAAGCTTTCTTT
V: TRBV4-1; J: TRBJ2-1; size: once; D: TRBD2; CDR3: CASSQEGSPLGTSGRRDEQFF; DNA: TGCGCCAGCAGCCAAGAAGGCTCCCCTCTGGGGACTAGCGGGAGAAGGGATGAGCAGTTCTTC
V: TRBV7-9; J: TRBJ1-2; size: once; D: TRBD1; CDR3: CASSPNTTGERGYTF; DNA: TGTGCCAGCAGCCCTAATACGACAGGGGAAAGGGGCTACACCTTC
V: TRBV4-3; J: TRBJ2-3; size: .; D: TRBD2; CDR3: CASSQKALGLAGGASTDTQYF; DNA: TGCGCCAGCAGCCAGAAGGCCCTTGGACTAGCGGGAGGTGCTAGCACAGATACGCAGTATTTT
V: TRBV4-1; J: TRBJ2-5; size: .; D: TRBD2; CDR3: CASSQDRERGRAQETQYF; DNA: TGCGCCAGCAGCCAAGATAGGGAACGCGGGAGGGCCCAAGAGACCCAGTACTTC
V: TRBV27; J: TRBJ2-2; size: .; D: TRBD1; CDR3: CASSPPGQGTGELFF; DNA: TGTGCCAGCAGTCCGCCCGGACAGGGGACCGGGGAGCTGTTTTTT
V: TRBV5-6; J: TRBJ2-6; size: .; D: .; CDR3: CASSLRFWRSFSGANVLTF; DNA: TGTGCCAGCAGCTTGAGGTTTTGGCGGTCATTCTCTGGGGCCAACGTCCTGACTTTC
V: TRBV5-1; J: TRBJ2-7; size: .; D: .; CDR3: CASSLGRHTPYEQYF; DNA: TGCGCCAGCAGCTTGGGGCGGCACACCCCCTACGAGCAGTACTTC
V: TRBV9; J: TRBJ2-3; size: .; D: .; CDR3: CASSARKVGSTDTQYF; DNA: TGTGCCAGCAGCGCGCGGAAGGTAGGCTCCACAGATACGCAGTATTTT
V: TRBV27; J: TRBJ2-7; size: few; D: .; CDR3: CASSLGGGGGSYEQYF; DNA: TGTGCCAGCAGTTTAGGGGGGGGCGGTGGTTCCTACGAGCAGTACTTC
V: TRBV28; J: TRBJ2-1; size: .; D: TRBD2; CDR3: CASFPSRSGSSYNEQFF; DNA: TGTGCCAGCTTCCCCTCCCGGAGCGGGAGCTCCTACAATGAGCAGTTCTTC
V: TRBV9; J: TRBJ2-7; size: .; D: TRBD2; CDR3: CASSETSGSTGEQYF; DNA: TGTGCCAGCAGCGAGACTAGCGGTTCTACGGGGGAGCAGTACTTC
V: TRBV7-2; J: TRBJ2-1; size: .; D: TRBD2; CDR3: CASSLNGRAHNEQFF; DNA: TGTGCCAGCAGCTTAAACGGGAGGGCTCACAATGAGCAGTTCTTC
V: TRBV7-9; J: TRBJ2-7; size: .; D: TRBD1; CDR3: CASSPTRTRDRWSYEQYF; DNA: TGTGCCAGCAGCCCCACTCGTACCCGGGACAGGTGGTCCTACGAGCAGTACTTC
V: TRBV19; J: TRBJ2-7; size: .; D: .; CDR3: CASSIADMGPRGNEQYF; DNA: TGTGCCAGTAGTATAGCAGATATGGGGCCTCGGGGGAACGAGCAGTACTTC
V: TRBV5-3; J: TRBJ1-5; size: .; D: .; CDR3: CARSCVRGFPTTDQPQHF; DNA: TGTGCCAGAAGCTGCGTCCGAGGATTCCCAACGACAGATCAGCCCCAGCATTTT
V: TRBV27; J: TRBJ2-5; size: once; D: .; CDR3: CASSPTPDRPRETQYF; DNA: TGTGCCAGCAGTCCCACTCCAGACAGGCCGAGAGAGACCCAGTACTTC
V: TRBV4-2; J: TRBJ2-7; size: once; D: TRBD2; CDR3: CASSHSGLADEQYF; DNA: TGTGCCAGCAGCCACTCGGGACTAGCGGACGAGCAGTACTTC
V: TRBV4-3; J: TRBJ2-5; size: .; D: TRBD2; CDR3: CASSRIVAGTTQYF; DNA: TGCGCCAGCAGCCGAATCGTAGCGGGAACTACCCAGTACTTC
V: TRBV29-1; J: TRBJ2-3; size: .; D: TRBD2; CDR3: CSVGASGSSDTQYF; DNA: TGCAGCGTTGGTGCTAGCGGGAGCTCAGATACGCAGTATTTT
V: TRBV27; J: TRBJ2-1; size: .; D: .; CDR3: CASSLGWENNEQFF; DNA: TGTGCCAGCAGTTTGGGGTGGGAGAACAATGAGCAGTTCTTC
V: TRBV5-6; J: TRBJ2-3; size: .; D: .; CDR3: CASTLSAGLTDTQYF; DNA: TGTGCCAGCACCCTCTCGGCAGGTCTAACAGATACGCAGTATTTT
V: TRBV27; J: TRBJ2-7; size: once; D: TRBD2; CDR3: CASAMGRERIYEQYF; DNA: TGTGCCAGCGCTATGGGGCGGGAGAGAATCTACGAGCAGTACTTC
V: TRBV28; J: TRBJ2-1; size: .; D: .; CDR3: CASSLAREEGWNEQFF; DNA: TGTGCCAGCAGTTTAGCCAGGGAGGAAGGGTGGAATGAGCAGTTCTTC
V: TRBV13; J: TRBJ2-7; size: .; D: TRBD2; CDR3: CASSQTLAGRYEQYF; DNA: TGTGCCAGCAGTCAAACTCTAGCGGGTCGTTACGAGCAGTACTTC
V: TRBV5-1; J: TRBJ2-7; size: .; D: TRBD1; CDR3: CASSRRQGAYEQYF; DNA: TGCGCCAGCAGCCGAAGACAGGGGGCTTACGAGCAGTACTTC
V: TRBV27; J: TRBJ2-3; size: .; D: .; CDR3: CASSGSGKGTDTQYF; DNA: TGTGCCAGCAGTGGGTCAGGGAAGGGCACAGATACGCAGTATTTT
V: TRBV28; J: TRBJ1-1; size: few; D: .; CDR3: CASTLDRYDAEAFF; DNA: TGTGCCAGCACCCTCGACAGGTACGACGCTGAAGCTTTCTTT
V: TRBV28; J: TRBJ2-1; size: .; D: TRBD2; CDR3: CASSLASGSHEQFF; DNA: TGTGCCAGCAGTTTAGCTAGCGGGAGTCATGAGCAGTTCTTC
V: TRBV6-5; J: TRBJ2-4; size: .; D: TRBD1; CDR3: CASRGPGQGNIQYF; DNA: TGTGCCAGCAGAGGACCGGGACAGGGGAACATTCAGTACTTC
V: TRBV7-6; J: TRBJ2-1; size: once; D: TRBD2; CDR3: CASSQAEGLAGGWEQFF; DNA: TGTGCCAGCAGCCAAGCAGAAGGACTAGCGGGAGGATGGGAGCAGTTCTTC
V: TRBV11-2; J: TRBJ1-4; size: .; D: .; CDR3: CASSLGRFNEKLFF; DNA: TGTGCCAGCAGCTTAGGTCGGTTTAATGAAAAACTGTTTTTT
V: TRBV4-3; J: TRBJ2-1; size: .; D: TRBD2; CDR3: CASSPRRLAGIYNEQFF; DNA: TGCGCCAGCAGCCCCCGCCGACTAGCGGGAATTTACAATGAGCAGTTCTTC
V: TRBV10-3; J: TRBJ2-7; size: once; D: .; CDR3: CAISESPDYEQYF; DNA: TGTGCCATCAGTGAGTCCCCAGACTACGAGCAGTACTTC
V: TRBV5-4; J: TRBJ2-3; size: .; D: TRBD2; CDR3: CASSHRLAGVTDTQYF; DNA: TGTGCCAGCAGCCACCGCCTAGCGGGAGTTACAGATACGCAGTATTTT
V: TRBV6-5; J: TRBJ1-4; size: .; D: TRBD1; CDR3: CASSLDRGNEKLFF; DNA: TGTGCCAGCAGCCTGGACAGGGGAAATGAAAAACTGTTTTTT
V: TRBV5-1; J: TRBJ2-2; size: .; D: .; CDR3: CASRRDWSTGELFF; DNA: TGCGCCAGCAGGCGGGACTGGAGCACCGGGGAGCTGTTTTTT
V: TRBV28; J: TRBJ2-7; size: once; D: .; CDR3: CASSFAGDSYEQYF; DNA: TGTGCCAGCAGTTTCGCCGGGGACTCCTACGAGCAGTACTTC
V: TRBV28; J: TRBJ2-1; size: .; D: TRBD2; CDR3: CASRPGLAGPWEQFF; DNA: TGTGCCAGCAGGCCGGGACTAGCGGGACCATGGGAGCAGTTCTTC
V: TRBV7-2; J: TRBJ2-7; size: .; D: TRBD2; CDR3: CASSPLAGGGLGYEQYF; DNA: TGTGCCAGCAGCCCCCTGGCGGGAGGCGGTCTGGGATACGAGCAGTACTTC
V: TRBV11-3; J: TRBJ2-5; size: .; D: TRBD2; CDR3: CASSLEPTSGGGETQYF; DNA: TGTGCCAGCAGCTTAGAACCCACTAGCGGAGGGGGGGAGACCCAGTACTTC
V: TRBV5-1; J: TRBJ2-1; size: few; D: .; CDR3: CASSLVRQGRDEQFF; DNA: TGCGCCAGCAGCTTGGTTCGGCAGGGCAGGGATGAGCAGTTCTTC
V: TRBV4-1; J: TRBJ1-2; size: once; D: .; CDR3: CASSQATFYGYTF; DNA: TGCGCCAGCAGCCAAGCAACATTCTATGGCTACACCTTC
V: TRBV2; J: TRBJ2-5; size: .; D: TRBD2; CDR3: CASTESGSVVGRETQYF; DNA: TGTGCCAGCACCGAGAGCGGGAGTGTAGTGGGGAGGGAGACCCAGTACTTC
V: TRBV5-1; J: TRBJ1-1; size: .; D: TRBD1; CDR3: CASSPRDRGTEAFF; DNA: TGCGCCAGCAGCCCCCGGGACAGAGGTACTGAAGCTTTCTTT
V: TRBV7-9; J: TRBJ2-1; size: .; D: TRBD2; CDR3: CASSSPGLAGSEFF; DNA: TGTGCCAGCAGCTCCCCCGGACTAGCGGGATCAGAGTTCTTC
V: TRBV7-2; J: TRBJ1-1; size: .; D: TRBD1; CDR3: CASSYPGQGGPGAFF; DNA: TGTGCCAGCAGCTATCCGGGACAGGGGGGCCCTGGAGCTTTCTTT
V: TRBV27; J: TRBJ2-7; size: .; D: TRBD1; CDR3: CASSPRAGDRIHEQYF; DNA: TGTGCCAGCAGTCCGCGCGCAGGGGACAGGATCCACGAGCAGTACTTC